This passage covers 7 T cell receptor beta chains from one sample sequenced in a study of blood T cell repertoires in COVID-19. Profiled with immunoSEQ multiplex PCR; TCRdb holds only in-frame clones, not every one. The table lists 150,000 to 200,000 clones, more than 75% of them singletons, with approximately 1.1% in the top ten. The sequenced material came from peripheral blood. The receptors stem from a middle-aged man with acute or convalescent COVID-19.

The CDR3: CASRVGSGQAGELFF. The CDR3 DNA sequence: TGCGCCAGCAGAGTCGGCAGTGGGCAAGCCGGGGAGCTGTTTTTT. The rearrangement uses TRBV5-1 and TRBJ2-2; D remains unclear. CDR1 and CDR2 from the germline V gene are SGHRS and YFSETQ. CDR3 size: 15 residues. The V and J ends lost 5 bases and 6 bases respectively, with 17 bases between them.

The rearrangement uses TRBV19 and TRBJ1-1, with 7 bases aligning to TRBD1. CDR3 length: 14 residues. Per the germline V gene, CDR1 is LNHDA and CDR2 is SQIVND (reference sequence). V lost 8 bases and J lost 0; bases outside the gene matches: 6. CDR3 loop: CASGNRGLNTEAFF. CDR3 nucleotide sequence: TGTGCCAGTGGAAACAGGGGCCTGAACACTGAAGCTTTCTTT.

This sequence joins TRBV7-8 and TRBJ2-5; TRBD1 matches 12 bases. The germline V gene encodes CDR1 SGHVS and CDR2 FQNEAQ. This CDR3 region has 17 residues. Germline trimming cut 3 bases from V and 4 bases from J; bases unmatched to any gene: 9. DNA for the CDR3: TGTGCCAGCAGCTTCGGCCCGGGACAGGGGGCGGTAGAGACCCAGTACTTC. Its translation is CASSFGPGQGAVETQYF.

This chain uses TRBV11-2 with TRBJ1-1; D unclear. The CDR3 consists of 15 residues. The germline gives CDR1 SGHAT, CDR2 FQNNGV. V lost 4 bases and J 0 bases, leaving 12 bases between the germline ends. CDR3 residues: CASSSRGLLNTEAFF. The CDR3 DNA reads as TGTGCCAGCAGCTCAAGAGGGCTCCTGAACACTGAAGCTTTCTTT.

The rearrangement uses TRBV7-3 and TRBJ2-1; D is unclear. In germline, CDR1 is SGHTA, CDR2 FQGTGA. The CDR3 is made up of 15 amino acids. The germline V and J ends were trimmed by 0 bases and 6 bases, with 12 bases remaining between them. CDR3 sequence: CASSLTPDIPNEQFF. CDR3 nucleotide sequence: TGTGCCAGCAGCTTAACGCCCGACATTCCCAATGAGCAGTTCTTC.

The count of this clone is one. This chain joins TRBV27 and TRBJ2-3; D unresolved. Deletions cut 3 bases from V and 0 bases from J, with 7 bases between. Germline assignment: CDR1 MNHEY and CDR2 SMNVEV (reference sequence). This CDR3 comprises 14 residues. The CDR3: CASSLRPSTDTQYF. In DNA, the CDR3 is TGTGCCAGCAGTTTGCGGCCTAGCACAGATACGCAGTATTTT.

The genes are TRBV7-2 and TRBJ2-1; 10 bases line up with TRBD2. Germline CDR1 SGHTA, CDR2 FQGNSA. The CDR3 loop spans 17 amino acids. Trimming removed 1 base from V and 6 bases from J; junction bases left unmatched: 9. CDR3 sequence: CASSLVLAGERGNEQFF. In DNA form, the CDR3 reads TGTGCCAGCAGCTTAGTTCTAGCGGGGGAGAGAGGCAATGAGCAGTTCTTC.